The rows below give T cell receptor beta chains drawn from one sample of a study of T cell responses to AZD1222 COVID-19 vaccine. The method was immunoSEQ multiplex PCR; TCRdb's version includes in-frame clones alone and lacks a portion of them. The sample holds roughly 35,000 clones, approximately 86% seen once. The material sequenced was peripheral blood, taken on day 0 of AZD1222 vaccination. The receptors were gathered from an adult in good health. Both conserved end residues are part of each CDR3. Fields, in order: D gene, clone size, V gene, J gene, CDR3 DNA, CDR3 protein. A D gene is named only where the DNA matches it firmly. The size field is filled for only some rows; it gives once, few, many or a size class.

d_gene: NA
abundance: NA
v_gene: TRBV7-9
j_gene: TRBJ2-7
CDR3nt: TGTGCCAGCAGCTTAGGCAATTCCTACGAGCAGTACTTC
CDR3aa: CASSLGNSYEQYF

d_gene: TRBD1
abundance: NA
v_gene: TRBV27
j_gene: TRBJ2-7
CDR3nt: TGTGCCAGCAGTCCCCTTGACAGGGGAGACTCCTACGAGCAGTACTTC
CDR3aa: CASSPLDRGDSYEQYF

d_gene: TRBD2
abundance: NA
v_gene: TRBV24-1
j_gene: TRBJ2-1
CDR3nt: TGTGCCACCAGTGATCCAACTCCGACTAGCGGGGGACCCTCCTACAATGAGCAGTTCTTC
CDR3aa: CATSDPTPTSGGPSYNEQFF

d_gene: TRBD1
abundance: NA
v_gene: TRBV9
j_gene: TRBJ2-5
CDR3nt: TGTGCCAGCAGCGTAAGTCAAGGGGGCGAGACCCAGTACTTC
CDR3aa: CASSVSQGGETQYF

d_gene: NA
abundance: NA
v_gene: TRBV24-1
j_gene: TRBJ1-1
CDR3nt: TGTGCCACCAGGGGCCCGGTGGCGGACACTGAAGCTTTCTTT
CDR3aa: CATRGPVADTEAFF

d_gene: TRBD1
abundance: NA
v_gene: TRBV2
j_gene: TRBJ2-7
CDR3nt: TGTGCCAGCAGACCGACAGGGAACTACGAGCAGTACTTC
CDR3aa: CASRPTGNYEQYF

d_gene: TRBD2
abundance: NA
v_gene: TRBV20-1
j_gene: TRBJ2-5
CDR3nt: TGCAGTGCTAGTCCTTCACTAGCGGGCTACCAAGAGACCCAGTACTTC
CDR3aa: CSASPSLAGYQETQYF

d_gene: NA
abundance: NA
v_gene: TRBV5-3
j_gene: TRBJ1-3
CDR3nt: TGTGCCAGAAGCGGTACAGGGAGGAGAGGAAACACCATATATTTT
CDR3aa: CARSGTGRRGNTIYF

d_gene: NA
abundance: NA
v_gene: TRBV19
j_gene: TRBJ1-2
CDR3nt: TGTGCCAGTAGTATAAATACAGCTCCTGGTGGCTACACCTTC
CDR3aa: CASSINTAPGGYTF

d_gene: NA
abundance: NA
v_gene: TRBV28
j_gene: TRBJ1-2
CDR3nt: TGTGCCACCACCACCCTTTCCGGCGGCTACACCTTC
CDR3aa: CATTTLSGGYTF

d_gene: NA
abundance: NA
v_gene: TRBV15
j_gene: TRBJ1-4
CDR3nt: TGTGCCACCAGCAGAGCGGGGATGACTAATGAAAAACTGTTTTTT
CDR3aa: CATSRAGMTNEKLFF

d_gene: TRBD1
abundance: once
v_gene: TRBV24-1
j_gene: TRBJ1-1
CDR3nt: TGTGCCACCAGTGATTGGGGCCCGGACAGGGGGCCTGCTGAAGCTTTCTTT
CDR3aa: CATSDWGPDRGPAEAFF

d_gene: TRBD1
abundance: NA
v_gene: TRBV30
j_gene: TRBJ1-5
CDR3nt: TGTGCCTGGACCCGGACAGGCCACTATAGCAATCAGCCCCAGCATTTT
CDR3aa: CAWTRTGHYSNQPQHF

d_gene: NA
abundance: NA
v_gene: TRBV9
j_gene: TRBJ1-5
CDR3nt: TGTGCCAGCAGCGAAAGTTATAGCAATCAGCCCCAGCATTTT
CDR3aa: CASSESYSNQPQHF

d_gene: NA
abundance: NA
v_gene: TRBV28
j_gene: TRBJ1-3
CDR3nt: TGTGCCAGCAGTTTAGTGGGGAGCACCATATATTTT
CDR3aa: CASSLVGSTIYF

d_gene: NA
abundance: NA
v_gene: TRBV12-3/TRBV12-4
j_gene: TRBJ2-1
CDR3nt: TGTGCCAGCAACCAGCGAGCCTACAATGAGCAGTTCTTC
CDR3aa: CASNQRAYNEQFF

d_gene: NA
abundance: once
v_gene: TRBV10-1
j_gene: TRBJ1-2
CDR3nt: TGCGCCAGCAGTGAGTCGGGAGGCTATGGCTACACCTTC
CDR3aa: CASSESGGYGYTF

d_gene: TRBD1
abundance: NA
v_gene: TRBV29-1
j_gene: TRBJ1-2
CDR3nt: TGCAGCGTCGTGACAGGGGTAGGCTATGGCTACACCTTC
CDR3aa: CSVVTGVGYGYTF

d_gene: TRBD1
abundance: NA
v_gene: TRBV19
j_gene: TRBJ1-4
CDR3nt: TGTGCCAGTAGTAGGGACAGGGGTAATGAAAAACTGTTTTTT
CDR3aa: CASSRDRGNEKLFF

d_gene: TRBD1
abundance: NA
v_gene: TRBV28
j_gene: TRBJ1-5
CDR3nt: TGTGCCACCCGGGGGCAGGGGGGTCAGCCCCAGCATTTT
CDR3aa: CATRGQGGQPQHF

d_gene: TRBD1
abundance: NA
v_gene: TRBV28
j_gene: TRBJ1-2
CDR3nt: TGTGCCAGCGAGGACAGGGGGAATGGCTACACCTTC
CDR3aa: CASEDRGNGYTF

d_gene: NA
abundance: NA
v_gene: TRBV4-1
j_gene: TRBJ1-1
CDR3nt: TGCGCCAGCAGCCCCATGGGGGGGGGTAACACTGAAGCTTTCTTT
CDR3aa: CASSPMGGGNTEAFF

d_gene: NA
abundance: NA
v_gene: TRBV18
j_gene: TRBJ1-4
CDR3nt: TGTGCCAGCTCACCATCAGGGGAACTCGAAAAACTGTTTTTT
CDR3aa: CASSPSGELEKLFF

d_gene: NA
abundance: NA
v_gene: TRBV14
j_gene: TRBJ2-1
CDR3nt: TGTGCCAGCAGCCAAGTTTATGTCGCGGGATCCTACAATGAGCAGTTCTTC
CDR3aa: CASSQVYVAGSYNEQFF

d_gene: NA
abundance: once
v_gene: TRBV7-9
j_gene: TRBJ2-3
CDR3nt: TGTGCCAGCACAGATACGCAGTATTTT
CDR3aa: CASTDTQYF

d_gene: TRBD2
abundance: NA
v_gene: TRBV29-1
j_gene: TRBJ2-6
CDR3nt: TGCAGCGTTGAATGGGGGCTAGCGGGAGGTGGGGCCAACGTCCTGACTTTC
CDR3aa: CSVEWGLAGGGANVLTF

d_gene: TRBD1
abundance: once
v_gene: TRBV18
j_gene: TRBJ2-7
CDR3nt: TGTGCCAGCTCACCACCACCGGGACAGGGGCCCTACGAGCAGTACTTC
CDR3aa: CASSPPPGQGPYEQYF

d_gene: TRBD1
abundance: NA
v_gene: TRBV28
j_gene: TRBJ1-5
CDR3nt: TGTGCCAGCAGCCCAGACAGGGGTAGGAATCAGCCCCAGCATTTT
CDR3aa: CASSPDRGRNQPQHF

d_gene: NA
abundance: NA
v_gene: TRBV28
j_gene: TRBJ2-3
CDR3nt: TGTGCCAGCATGATAAAGGCAGATACGCAGTATTTT
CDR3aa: CASMIKADTQYF

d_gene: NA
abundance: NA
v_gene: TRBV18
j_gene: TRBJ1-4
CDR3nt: TGTGCCAGCTCGGATAGTGGGCTAGCTAATGAAAAACTGTTTTTT
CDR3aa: CASSDSGLANEKLFF

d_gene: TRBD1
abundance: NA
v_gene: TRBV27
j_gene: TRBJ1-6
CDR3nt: TGTGCCAGCAGCCCGGACCCCGGGGACAGCTTTAATTCACCCCTCCACTTT
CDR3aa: CASSPDPGDSFNSPLHF

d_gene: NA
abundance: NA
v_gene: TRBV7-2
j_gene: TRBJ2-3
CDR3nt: TGTGCCAGCAGCCCCCCAGGCACAGATACGCAGTATTTT
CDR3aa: CASSPPGTDTQYF

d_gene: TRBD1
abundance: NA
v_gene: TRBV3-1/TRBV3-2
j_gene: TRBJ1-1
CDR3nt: TGTGCCAGCAGCCCCCGGGACAGGTGGAACACTGAAGCTTTCTTT
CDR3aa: CASSPRDRWNTEAFF

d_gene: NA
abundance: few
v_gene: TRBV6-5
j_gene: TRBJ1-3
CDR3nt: TGTGCCAGCGGTTCGATCTCTGGAAACACCATATATTTT
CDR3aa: CASGSISGNTIYF

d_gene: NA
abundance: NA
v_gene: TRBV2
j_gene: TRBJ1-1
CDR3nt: TGTGCCAGCAAGAACACTGAAGCTTTCTTT
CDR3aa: CASKNTEAFF

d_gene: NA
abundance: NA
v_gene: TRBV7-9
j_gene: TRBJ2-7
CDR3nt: TGTGCCAGCAGCTTAGGGCGAGACTACGAGCAGTACTTC
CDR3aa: CASSLGRDYEQYF

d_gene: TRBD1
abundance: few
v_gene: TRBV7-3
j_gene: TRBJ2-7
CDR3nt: TGTGCCAGCAGCCCACAACGGACAGGGATTTACGAGCAGTACTTC
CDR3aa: CASSPQRTGIYEQYF

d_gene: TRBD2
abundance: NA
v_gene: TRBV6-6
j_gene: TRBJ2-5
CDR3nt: TGTGCCAGCAGTCTCCGGACTAGCGGGAGGGGTGAGACCCAGTACTTC
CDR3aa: CASSLRTSGRGETQYF

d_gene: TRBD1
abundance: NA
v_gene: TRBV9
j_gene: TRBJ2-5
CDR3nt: TGTGCCAGCAGCGCCGACAGGGGGCTAGGCCAAGAGACCCAGTACTTC
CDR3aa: CASSADRGLGQETQYF

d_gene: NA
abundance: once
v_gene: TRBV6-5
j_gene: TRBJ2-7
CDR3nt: TGTGCCAGCAGCCCCGGGGCCACCTCCTACGAGCAGTACTTC
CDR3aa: CASSPGATSYEQYF

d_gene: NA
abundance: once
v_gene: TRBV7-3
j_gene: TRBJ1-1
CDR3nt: TGTGCCAGCAGCTTAACGTCGAACACTGAAGCTTTCTTT
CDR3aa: CASSLTSNTEAFF

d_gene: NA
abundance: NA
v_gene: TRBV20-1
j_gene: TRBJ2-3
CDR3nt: TGCAGTGCTAGTCCAGCGGGCGGCACAGATACGCAGTATTTT
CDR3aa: CSASPAGGTDTQYF

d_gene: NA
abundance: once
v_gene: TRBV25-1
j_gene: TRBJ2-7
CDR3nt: TGTGCCAGCAGTGAATTAGGGGGGCAGGACTACGAGCAGTACTTC
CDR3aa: CASSELGGQDYEQYF

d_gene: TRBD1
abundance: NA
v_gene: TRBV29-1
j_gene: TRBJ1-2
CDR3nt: TGCAGCGCCGGACAGGGGGCGAGTGGCTACACCTTC
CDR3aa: CSAGQGASGYTF

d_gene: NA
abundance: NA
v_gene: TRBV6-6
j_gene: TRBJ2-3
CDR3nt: TGTGCCAGCAGTCGTTTCGCGCCGATTTACAGCACAGATACGCAGTATTTT
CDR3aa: CASSRFAPIYSTDTQYF

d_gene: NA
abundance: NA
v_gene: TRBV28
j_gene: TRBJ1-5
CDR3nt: TGTGCCAGCGCGGCAGATAGCAATCAGCCCCAGCATTTT
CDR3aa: CASAADSNQPQHF

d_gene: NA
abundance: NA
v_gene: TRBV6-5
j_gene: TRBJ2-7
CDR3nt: TGTGCCAGCAGGATCCTAAACAGCCGCTACGAGCAGTACTTC
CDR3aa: CASRILNSRYEQYF

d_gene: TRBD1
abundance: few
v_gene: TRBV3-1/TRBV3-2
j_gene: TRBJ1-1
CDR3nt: TGTGCCAGCAGCCAGAATGGACAGGACACTGAAGCTTTCTTT
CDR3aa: CASSQNGQDTEAFF

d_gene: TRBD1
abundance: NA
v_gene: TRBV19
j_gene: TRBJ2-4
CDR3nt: TGTGCCAGTAGCTTCGGGACAGAAAACATTCAGTACTTC
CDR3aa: CASSFGTENIQYF

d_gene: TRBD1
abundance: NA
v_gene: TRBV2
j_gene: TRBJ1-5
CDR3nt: TGTGCCAGCCAGGGGGGGCTTAATCAGCCCCAGCATTTT
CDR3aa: CASQGGLNQPQHF

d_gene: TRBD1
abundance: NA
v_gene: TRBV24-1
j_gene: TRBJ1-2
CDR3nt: TGTGCCACCAGTGACCCAAGGACAGGGGGCATCTATGGCTACACCTTC
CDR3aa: CATSDPRTGGIYGYTF

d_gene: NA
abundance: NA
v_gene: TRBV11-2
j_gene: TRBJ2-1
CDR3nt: TGTGCCAGCAGCTTAGAGCGTAACCTCTACAATGAGCAGTTCTTC
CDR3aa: CASSLERNLYNEQFF

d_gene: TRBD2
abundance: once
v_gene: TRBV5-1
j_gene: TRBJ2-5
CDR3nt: TGCGCCAGCAGCTTAGGGACTAGCGGGACTTGGGGAAAGACCCAGTACTTC
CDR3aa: CASSLGTSGTWGKTQYF

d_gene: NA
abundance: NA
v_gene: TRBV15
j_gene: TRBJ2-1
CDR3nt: TGTGCCACCAGCAGAGGTGTTGGGACGGGAGTCGCTGAGCAGTTCTTC
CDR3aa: CATSRGVGTGVAEQFF